The 18 T cell receptor beta chains below all came from one sample that was sequenced in a study of T cell responses to AZD1222 COVID-19 vaccine (dated by TCRdb to the early 2020s). Sample time point, as interpreted from the label and publication: about 28 days (+/-7) after the second vaccine dose. Libraries were built with the immunoSEQ multiplex PCR assay. TCRdb took over this immuneACCESS table, retaining in-frame rearrangements with V and J assigned. Such tables are incomplete; in checked studies, under half of the missing clones stem from an unresolved V gene, and the remainder is unexplained. Recorded for this sample are approximately 82,000 clones; about 93% of them occurred a single time. Clones ranked in the top ten supply 2.5% to 3.5% of the sample. This material consisted of peripheral blood, taken 28 days after the second AZD1222 dose. The receptor source for this set is an adult who received the AZD1222 COVID-19 vaccine.

This rearrangement joins TRBV18 to TRBJ1-4, with 9 bases fitting TRBD1. Unmatched junction bases numbered 9, after V lost 3 bases and J lost 7 bases. This CDR3 spans 16 amino acids. Germline V gene lookup returns CDR1 KGHSH and CDR2 LQKENI. CDR3 nucleotide sequence: TGTGCCAGCTCACCCACACCGGGACAGGGAGGTGAAAAACTGTTTTTT. Amino acids: CASSPTPGQGGEKLFF.

The rearrangement joins TRBV7-9 to TRBJ1-1; D remains ambiguous. The V gene's germline CDR1 is SEHNR and CDR2 FQNEAQ (reference sequence). V was clipped by 6 bases and J by 2 bases, with 16 bases between them. This CDR3 is 15 amino acids long. This CDR3 reads CASRYMDGINTEAFF. The CDR3 DNA reads TGTGCCAGCAGGTACATGGACGGTATTAACACTGAAGCTTTCTTT.

V and J are TRBV28 and TRBJ2-7; maybe TRBD1 (6 bases). V was pared by 3 bases and J by 2 bases, with 11 bases between. This CDR3 contains 14 residues. Germline CDR1 and CDR2: MDHEN and SYDVKM. CDR3 loop: CASSFQGSPYEQYF. The CDR3 nucleotides read TGTGCCAGCAGTTTTCAGGGGTCCCCCTACGAGCAGTACTTC. The full variable domain, in which reference TRBV28 and TRBJ2-7 provide the parts outside the CDR3, is DVKVTQSSRYLVKRTGEKVFLECVQDMDHENMFWYRQDPGLGLRLIYFSYDVKMKEKGDIPEGYSVSREKKERFSLILESASTNQTSMYLCASSFQGSPYEQYFGPGTRLTVT.

For the CDR3, the DNA is TGCGCCAGCAGCCACACGGCTCGGGCGGAGACCCAGTACTTC. Residues: CASSHTARAETQYF. V and J are TRBV5-1 and TRBJ2-5, with no clear D. The CDR3 extends over 14 amino acids. Germline-derived CDR1 and CDR2 are SGHRS and YFSETQ. V was clipped by 4 bases and J by 5 bases, with 15 bases between them.

CDR3: CASSTGQNQPQHF. The CDR3 DNA follows: TGTGCCAGCAGCACGGGACAGAATCAGCCCCAGCATTTT. The chain has TRBV7-9 and TRBJ1-5, with 7 bases aligning to TRBD1. CDR1 is SEHNR and CDR2 is FQNEAQ in the germline V gene (reference sequence). V was pared by 5 bases and J by 4 bases, with 2 bases of the junction left unmatched. This CDR3 is built from 13 residues.

The V and J genes are TRBV19 and TRBJ2-2; D is uncertain. CDR1 and CDR2 (germline): LNHDA, SQIVND (reference sequence). The CDR3 covers 14 residues. V shed 3 bases and J shed 1 base, with 6 bases lying between them. The CDR3 bases are TGTGCCAGTAGTATGAACAGGAACACCGGGGAGCTGTTTTTT. Translation: CASSMNRNTGELFF.

The rearrangement joins TRBV7-8 to TRBJ2-2, with a tentative D call TRBD1 (6 bases). From germline, CDR1 is SGHVS and CDR2 FQNEAQ. V lost 5 bases to trimming and J lost 2 bases, with 15 bases between them. The CDR3 has 16 residues. The CDR3 spells CASSQGGGTNTGELFF. The CDR3 DNA sequence: TGTGCCAGCAGCCAAGGGGGTGGGACAAACACCGGGGAGCTGTTTTTT.

CDR3 sequence: CASSRTVRGEQFF. CDR3 in DNA: TGTGCCAGCAGTCGTACGGTGAGGGGTGAGCAGTTCTTC. The rearrangement links TRBV7-3 to TRBJ2-1, with D possibly called TRBD1 or TRBD2 (5 bases each). V lost 6 bases, J lost 9 bases, and 15 bases lay in between. CDR1 and CDR2 from the germline V gene are SGHTA and FQGTGA. CDR3 length equals 13 residues. The full variable domain, completed using reference TRBV7-3 and TRBJ2-1, is GAGVSQTPSNKVTEKGKYVELRCDPISGHTALYWYRQSLGQGPEFLIYFQGTGAADDSGLPNDRFFAVRPEGSVSTLKIQRTERGDSAVYLCASSRTVRGEQFFGPGTRLTVL.

The rearrangement uses TRBV2 and TRBJ1-1; 8 nucleotides align to TRBD1. V was clipped by 8 bases and J by 0 bases; unmatched bases: 5. The CDR3 runs 14 residues. CDR1 is SNHLY, CDR2 FYNNEI, per germline. The DNA for the CDR3 is TGTGCCAGCGACAGGGGACTAATGAACACTGAAGCTTTCTTT. This gives the protein CASDRGLMNTEAFF.

The chain joins TRBV6-5 to TRBJ1-6, with 8 bases aligning to TRBD1. CDR1 is MNHEY, CDR2 SVGAGI, per germline. J lost 6 bases, V lost 5 bases, and 6 bases had no gene match. The CDR3 has 15 residues. The CDR3 sequence: CASSPWGQVNSPLHF. DNA for the CDR3: TGTGCCAGCAGTCCATGGGGACAGGTTAATTCACCCCTCCACTTT.

The rearrangement uses TRBV9 and TRBJ1-3; 8 bases agree with TRBD1. V dropped 4 bases and J dropped 2; count of bases not matched to a gene: 8. CDR1 is SGDLS, CDR2 YYNGEE, per germline. The CDR3 spans 16 residues. The CDR3 is CASSQGQGSPGNTIYF. CDR3 in DNA: TGTGCCAGCAGCCAAGGACAGGGTAGTCCTGGAAACACCATATATTTT.

This chain joins TRBV19 and TRBJ1-3, with D possibly matching TRBD1 (5 bases). Between the trimmed V and J ends, which lost 10 bases and 0 bases, there was a span of 16 bases. This CDR3 has 15 amino acids. Germline lookup yields CDR1 LNHDA and CDR2 SQIVND (reference sequence). As DNA, the CDR3 is TGTGCCACCCGGGGGATCTTAAGCTCTGGAAACACCATATATTTT. As protein: CATRGILSSGNTIYF.

This rearrangement joins TRBV6-2 or TRBV6-3 to TRBJ1-4; D gene unclear. Germline CDR1 is MNHEY and CDR2 is SVGEGT. The CDR3 covers 14 residues. The V end lost 6 bases, the J end lost 3 bases, and 11 bases lay between the germline ends. The CDR3 DNA follows: TGTGCCAGCAGCCAGACACGATCTAATGAAAAACTGTTTTTT. It encodes CASSQTRSNEKLFF.

The chain has TRBV28 and TRBJ2-5, with D perhaps TRBD2 (6 bases). The V end was cut by 1 base, the J end by 4 bases, with 13 bases between. The length of the CDR3 is 15 residues. Germline V CDR1 and CDR2: MDHEN, SYDVKM. The CDR3 spells CASSLFLRRGETQYF. CDR3 sequence (DNA): TGTGCCAGCAGTTTATTCCTTCGGAGGGGAGAGACCCAGTACTTC. Supplemented by reference TRBV28 and TRBJ2-5, the full variable domain reads DVKVTQSSRYLVKRTGEKVFLECVQDMDHENMFWYRQDPGLGLRLIYFSYDVKMKEKGDIPEGYSVSREKKERFSLILESASTNQTSMYLCASSLFLRRGETQYFGPGTRLLVL.

This clone was detected only once. V and J are TRBV5-4 and TRBJ1-3; unclear D gene. V was shortened by 5 bases and J by 4 bases, with 10 bases between the two germline ends. The CDR3 loop spans 13 amino acids. Germline V gene sequence: CDR1 SGHNT, CDR2 YYREEE (reference sequence). The CDR3: CASSSDPGNTIYF. DNA for the CDR3: TGTGCCAGCAGTTCCGACCCGGGAAACACCATATATTTT.

This sequence joins TRBV27 and TRBJ2-2; D is undetermined. V lost 1 base and J 0 bases, leaving 9 bases between the germline ends. The CDR3 spans 16 residues. Germline V gene sequence: CDR1 MNHEY, CDR2 SMNVEV (reference sequence). DNA for the CDR3: TGTGCCAGCAGTTTATTGTACAGTGCGAACACCGGGGAGCTGTTTTTT. Protein sequence: CASSLLYSANTGELFF.

The gene calls are TRBV9 and TRBJ1-1; D uncertain. The CDR3 runs to 14 residues. The V and J ends lost 0 bases and 5 bases respectively, with 11 bases between them. Germline loops: CDR1 SGDLS, CDR2 YYNGEE. The chain's CDR3 is CASSVDRGGTEAFF. The CDR3 DNA reads TGTGCCAGCAGCGTAGATCGAGGAGGGACTGAAGCTTTCTTT.

The chain employs TRBV19 and TRBJ2-1, with no clear D. V was clipped by 5 bases and J by 0 bases, with 11 bases between them. This CDR3 is built from 15 residues. Germline CDR1 is LNHDA and CDR2 is SQIVND (reference sequence). The CDR3 DNA sequence: TGTGCCAGTAGTTTTTCCCCCCACTCCTACAATGAGCAGTTCTTC. Its protein is CASSFSPHSYNEQFF.